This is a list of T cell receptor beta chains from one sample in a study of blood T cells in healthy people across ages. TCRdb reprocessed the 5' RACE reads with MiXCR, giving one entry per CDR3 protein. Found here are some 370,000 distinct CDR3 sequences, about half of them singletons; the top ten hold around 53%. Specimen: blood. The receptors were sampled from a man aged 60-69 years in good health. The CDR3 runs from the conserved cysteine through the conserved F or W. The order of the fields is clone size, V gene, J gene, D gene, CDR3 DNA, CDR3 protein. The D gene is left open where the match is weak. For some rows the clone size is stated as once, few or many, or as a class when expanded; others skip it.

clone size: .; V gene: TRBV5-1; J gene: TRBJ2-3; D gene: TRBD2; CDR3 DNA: TGCGCCAGCAGCGAGGGACTAGCGGGTGGCTCAGATACGCAGTATTTT; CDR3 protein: CASSEGLAGGSDTQYF
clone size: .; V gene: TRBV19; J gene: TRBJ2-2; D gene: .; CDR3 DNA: TGTGCCAGTAGTATAACCTCCGGGGAGCTGTTTTTT; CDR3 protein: CASSITSGELFF
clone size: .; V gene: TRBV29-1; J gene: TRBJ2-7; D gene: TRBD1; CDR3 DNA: TGCAGCGTTGATTGGGGACAGGGGTACGAGCAGTACTTC; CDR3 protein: CSVDWGQGYEQYF
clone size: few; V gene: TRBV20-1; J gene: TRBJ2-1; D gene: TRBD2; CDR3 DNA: TGCAGTGCTAGAGAAGGCGGGGGAACCTACAATGAGCAGTTCTTC; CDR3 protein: CSAREGGGTYNEQFF
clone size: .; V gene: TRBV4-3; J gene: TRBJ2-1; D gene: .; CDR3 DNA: TGCGCCAGCAGCCAAGGGACTGATACCTACAATGAGCAGTTCTTC; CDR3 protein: CASSQGTDTYNEQFF
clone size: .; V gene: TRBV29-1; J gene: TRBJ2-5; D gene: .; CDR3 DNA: TGCAGCGAGAGGACGGTCCAAGAGACCCAGTACTTC; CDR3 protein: CSERTVQETQYF
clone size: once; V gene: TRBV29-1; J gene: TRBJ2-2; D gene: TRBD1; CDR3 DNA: TGCAGCGTGGTAGGGACAGTCACCGGGGAGCTGTTTTTT; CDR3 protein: CSVVGTVTGELFF
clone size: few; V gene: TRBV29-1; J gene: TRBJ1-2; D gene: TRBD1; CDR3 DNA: TGCAGCGTTGAAGACGCCCGGGACAGGAGGATCTATGGCTACACCTTC; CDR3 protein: CSVEDARDRRIYGYTF
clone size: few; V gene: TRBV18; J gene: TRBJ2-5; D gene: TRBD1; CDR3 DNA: TGTGCCAGCTCACCACCGCCGGGACAGGGGTACCAAGAGACCCAGTACTTC; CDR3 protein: CASSPPPGQGYQETQYF
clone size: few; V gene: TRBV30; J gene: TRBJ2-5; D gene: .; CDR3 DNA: TGTGCCTGGAGAAAGTTCGACGAGACCCAGTACTTC; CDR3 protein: CAWRKFDETQYF
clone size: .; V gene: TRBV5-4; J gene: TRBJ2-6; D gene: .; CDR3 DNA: TGTGCCAGCAGCTTGGTAGGCAGGGGACCGACGGGGGCCAACGTCCTGACTTTC; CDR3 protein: CASSLVGRGPTGANVLTF
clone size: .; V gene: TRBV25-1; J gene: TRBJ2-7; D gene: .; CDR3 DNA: TGTGCCAGCAGTGAAGCGGGTCCCAGAGGGCAGTACTTC; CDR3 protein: CASSEAGPRGQYF
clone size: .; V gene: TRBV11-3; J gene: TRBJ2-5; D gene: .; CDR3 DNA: TGTGCCAGCAGTGAAGAACAAGAGACCCAGTACTTC; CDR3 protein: CASSEEQETQYF
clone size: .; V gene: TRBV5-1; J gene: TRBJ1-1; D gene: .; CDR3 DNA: TGCGCCAGCAGCTTGGTGGAAATGAACACTGAAGCTTTCTTT; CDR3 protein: CASSLVEMNTEAFF
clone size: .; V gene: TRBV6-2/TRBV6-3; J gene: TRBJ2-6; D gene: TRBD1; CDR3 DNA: TGTGCCAGCACCTCGGACAGGGTACGCTCTGGGGCCAACGTCCTGACTTTC; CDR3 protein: CASTSDRVRSGANVLTF
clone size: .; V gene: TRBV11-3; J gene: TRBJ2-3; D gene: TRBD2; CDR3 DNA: TGTGCCAGCAGCCCGACTAGCGGGAGTGGTACGCAGTATTTT; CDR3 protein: CASSPTSGSGTQYF
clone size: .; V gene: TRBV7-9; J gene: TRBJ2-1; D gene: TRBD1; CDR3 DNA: TGTGCCAGCAGCCGCCGACAGGGAAGGAACAATGAGCAGTTCTTC; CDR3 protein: CASSRRQGRNNEQFF
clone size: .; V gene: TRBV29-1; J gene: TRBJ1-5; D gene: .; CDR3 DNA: TGCAGCGTTGAGAGGGCCAGGCGAAACAATCAGCCCCAGCATTTT; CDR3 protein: CSVERARRNNQPQHF
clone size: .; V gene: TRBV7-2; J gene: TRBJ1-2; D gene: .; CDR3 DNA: TGTGCCAGCAGCCAGCCCTCGGGACACCTCTACGGCTACACCTTC; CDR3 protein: CASSQPSGHLYGYTF
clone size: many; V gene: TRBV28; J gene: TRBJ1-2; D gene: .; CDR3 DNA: TGTGCCAGCACCGCCATGGGCCCAGGGTTTAGGGTCGGCTACACCTTC; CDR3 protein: CASTAMGPGFRVGYTF
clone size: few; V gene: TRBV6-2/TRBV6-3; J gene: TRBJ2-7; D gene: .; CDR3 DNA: TGTGCCAGCACTGATTCCTACGAGCAGTACTTC; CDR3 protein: CASTDSYEQYF
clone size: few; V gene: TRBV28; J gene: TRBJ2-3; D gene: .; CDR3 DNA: TGTGCCAGCCATGGGGCAGCACCAACAGATACGCAGTATTTT; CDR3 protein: CASHGAAPTDTQYF
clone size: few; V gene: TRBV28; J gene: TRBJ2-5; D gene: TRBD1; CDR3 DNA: TGTGCCAGCGGACAGGGGGGGAACCAAGAGACCCAGTACTTC; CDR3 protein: CASGQGGNQETQYF
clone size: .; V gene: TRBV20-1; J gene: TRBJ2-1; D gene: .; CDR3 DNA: TGCAGTGCTCTTAACAGGATGTACAATGAGCAGTTCTTC; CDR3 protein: CSALNRMYNEQFF
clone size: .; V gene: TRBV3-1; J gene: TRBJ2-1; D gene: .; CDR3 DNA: TGTGCCAGCAGCCCGGTGGAGGGTGAGCAGTTCTTC; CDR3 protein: CASSPVEGEQFF
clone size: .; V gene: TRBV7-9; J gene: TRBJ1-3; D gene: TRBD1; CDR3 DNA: TGTGCCAGCAGCGCGTGGACAGGGTTGGTTGGAAACACCATATATTTT; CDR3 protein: CASSAWTGLVGNTIYF
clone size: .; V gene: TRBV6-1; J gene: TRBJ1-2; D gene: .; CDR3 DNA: TGTGCCAGCACGACAGACTACTATGGCTACACCTTC; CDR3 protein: CASTTDYYGYTF
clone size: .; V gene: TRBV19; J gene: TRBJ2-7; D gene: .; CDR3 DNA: TGTGCCATCTCCCCACGGGACAACTCCTACGAGCAGTACTTC; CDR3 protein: CAISPRDNSYEQYF
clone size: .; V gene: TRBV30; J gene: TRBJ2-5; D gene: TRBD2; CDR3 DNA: TGTGCCTGGAGCCTACGGGGACTAGCGGGAGAGACCCAGTACTTC; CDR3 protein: CAWSLRGLAGETQYF
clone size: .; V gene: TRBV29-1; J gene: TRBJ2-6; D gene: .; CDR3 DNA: TGCAGCGTTGCCGGGAACTCTGGGGCCAACGTCCTGACTTTC; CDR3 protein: CSVAGNSGANVLTF
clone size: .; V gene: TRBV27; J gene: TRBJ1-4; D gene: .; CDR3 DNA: TGTGCCACCAGGGACGGGGAAAAACTGTTTTTT; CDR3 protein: CATRDGEKLFF
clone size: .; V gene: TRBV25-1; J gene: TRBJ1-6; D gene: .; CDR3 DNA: TGTGCCAGCAGTGAATATGGCCGCATGTCCGGGAATTCACCCCTCCACTTT; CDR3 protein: CASSEYGRMSGNSPLHF
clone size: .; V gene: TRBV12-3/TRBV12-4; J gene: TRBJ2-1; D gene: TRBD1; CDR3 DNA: TGTGCCAGCAGAGACAGGGCTAATGAGCAGTTCTTC; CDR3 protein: CASRDRANEQFF
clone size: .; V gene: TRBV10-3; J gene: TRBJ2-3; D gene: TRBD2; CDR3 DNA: TGTGCCATCAGTGACCCTGGGCGGGGAGGGCACACAGATACGCAGTATTTT; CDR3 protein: CAISDPGRGGHTDTQYF
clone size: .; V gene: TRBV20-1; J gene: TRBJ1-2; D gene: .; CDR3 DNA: TGCAGTGCTAGGGCGCAGGGCAGGGATAACTATGGCTACACCTTC; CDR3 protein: CSARAQGRDNYGYTF